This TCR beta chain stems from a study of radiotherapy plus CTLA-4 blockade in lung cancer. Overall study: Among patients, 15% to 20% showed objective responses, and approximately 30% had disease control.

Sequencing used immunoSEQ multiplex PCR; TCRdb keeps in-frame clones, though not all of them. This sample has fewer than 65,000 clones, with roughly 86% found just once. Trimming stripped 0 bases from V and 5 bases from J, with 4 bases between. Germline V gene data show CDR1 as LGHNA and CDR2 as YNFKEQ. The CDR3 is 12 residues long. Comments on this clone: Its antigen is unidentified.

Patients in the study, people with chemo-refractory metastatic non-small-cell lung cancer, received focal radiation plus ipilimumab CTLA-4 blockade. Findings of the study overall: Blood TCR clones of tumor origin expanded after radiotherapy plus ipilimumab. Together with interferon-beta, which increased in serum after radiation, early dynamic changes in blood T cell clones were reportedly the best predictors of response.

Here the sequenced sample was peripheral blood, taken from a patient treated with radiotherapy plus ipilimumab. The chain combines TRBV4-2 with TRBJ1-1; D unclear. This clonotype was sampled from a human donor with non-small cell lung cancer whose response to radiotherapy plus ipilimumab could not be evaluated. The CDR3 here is CASSQDNTEAFF. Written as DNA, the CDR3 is TGTGCCAGCAGCCAAGATAATACTGAAGCTTTCTTT.